This T cell receptor (beta chain) was sequenced during a study of shared clonotypes between healthy human individuals (TCRdb year 2020). Background for the entire study: A couple of women and a few men aged 18 to 49 years were included in the cohort. The study deeply sequenced blood TCR repertoires of about 5 healthy adults to estimate repertoire size and the extent of clonotype sharing between individuals. For each donor, CD4 naive and CD4 memory were each run on three plates, CD8 naive on two plates, and CD8 memory on one plate. Between about 0.85 and 9.5 billion PBMCs per donor were obtained by leukapheresis. Libraries were prepared and TCR repertoires were sequenced by different laboratories using diverse techniques, in order to increase sequencing depth and limit assay-specific biases.

Measured from the cysteine to the phenylalanine, the CDR3 is 15 residues long. The only DNA kept is the CDR3, 45 bases in frame from the first base. The germline V and J ends show losses of 4 bases and 3 bases respectively, and no gene match explains 6 bases of the junction. From the germline V gene (reference sequence), CDR1 is MNHNY and CDR2 is SVGAGI. Using the deep immunoSEQ assay, multiplex PCR amplified TCR CDR3 regions from genomic DNA. Extracted genomic DNA from each cell subset was distributed evenly across all wells of several immunoSEQ 96-well plates, and each plate was treated as a replicate. For sorted subsets, approximately 0.2 ug of genomic DNA, equivalent to some 33,000 T cell genomes, went into each replicate PCR. Purified libraries were measured with a Qubit 3.0 fluorometer, size-checked on a Bioanalyzer 2100, and measured again with the KAPA Library Quantification kit. Each immunoSEQ 96-well plate was sequenced on its own single-read 150-cycle Illumina NextSeq 550 flow cell. On the study's bioinformatics: The immunoSEQ output contained only junctional sequences without quality scores, so filtering could not match that applied to full-length reads. Sequences were annotated with PyIR, a Python wrapper for IgBLAST v1.9, using IMGT germline references to assign V/J genes and CDR3. Any read was removed if the V/J assignment was weak (E-value above 1e-6), the CDR3 was missing, or the read contained stop codons, out-of-frame junctions, or ambiguous translated residues. V3J clonotypes were defined by identical inferred V gene, J gene, and CDR3 amino acid sequence. Percentage overlap between repertoires was computed as shared unique clonotypes divided by the size of the smaller repertoire. RTK rarefaction, the Chao1 estimator, and Recon v2.1 estimates of unobserved clonotypes were used to assess repertoire richness. For all TCRbeta clonotypes obtained by the gDNA method from a few donors, generation probabilities were computed with OLGA. Here the immuneACCESS table is served through TCRdb, limited to in-frame sequences with V and J called. Missing clones are a known gap in these copies; in checked studies unresolved V genes cover under half, and the rest lacks a known reason. That table supplies the V and J calls and clone size; D and trimming were determined from the DNA. The sample table lists millions of clones, roughly 95% of them with a count of one. 0.1% to 0.15% of the sample is held by the ten biggest clonotypes.

As for this clone: No cognate antigen has been identified for it. Qualities for individual bases were not recorded, and no much larger clone is one base off.

Healthy HIV-negative adults with no recently reported acute infections or vaccinations were included as donors. All donors were Caucasian adults living in Nashville, Tennessee, USA. CD4+ T cells were enriched by magnetic negative selection; naive cells were then positively selected on CD45RA, and the negative fraction formed the memory subset. Blood was collected by leukapheresis, and PBMCs were isolated by Ficoll-Histopaque density gradient centrifugation and then cryopreserved in liquid nitrogen vapor phase. Analytical flow cytometry was used to check the purity and quantity of every magnetically sorted T cell population. Genomic DNA was isolated from every sorted fraction and measured by UV absorbance on a Nanodrop 2000c. What the work shows at the level of the full study, not this receptor alone: Larger estimated clonotype richness was generally found for naive subsets than for memory subsets. When a handful of donors were compared, the shared fraction of clonotypes was around 5.1% for naive CD4, over 3% for naive CD8, 2% to 2.5% for memory CD4, and 0.35% to 0.5% for memory CD8. Even with the large sequencing depth, rarefaction of the sorted-subset datasets indicated that sequencing was incomplete. Clonotypes shared by all four sorted-subset donors showed higher generation probabilities than non-shared clonotypes. Based on pairwise subsampling, the degree of clonotype sharing among donors was expected to be affected by sequencing depth. Only blood was sampled, and tissue TCR repertoires likely differ from those in blood. The genetic and exposure-history diversity represented was limited by the small number of donors.

The sample consisted of naive CD4+ T cells sorted from blood. This specimen's cell subset or site label, interpreted: CD45RA+ positively selected. The sequence derives from a man in his late teens or twenties in good health. The chain joins TRBV6-6 to TRBJ1-1; TRBD1 matches 9 bases in the middle. The nucleotides read TGTGCCAGCAGTTCATCCGGGACAGGGTACACTGAAGCTTTCTTT. It codes for CASSSSGTGYTEAFF.